The 7 T cell receptor beta chains listed next were all sequenced from one sample in a study of regulatory T cells in long-lasting Graves disease. According to the study, TCR beta libraries were built with iRepertoire HTBI primers and CDR3-region Arm-PCR. TCRdb reprocessed the multiplex PCR reads with MiXCR, giving one entry per CDR3 protein. The sample lists 500,000 to 800,000 distinct CDR3 sequences; 25% to 35% were seen once. Time point defined: persistent/refractory GD, antithyroid drugs over 5 years with positive TRAb. RNA isolated from PBMCs was used to make the TCR library. The sequencing here drew on peripheral blood mononuclear cells (PBMCs), taken when the disease was refractory, from a patient treated with antithyroid drugs. The receptors here all came from a female donor with Graves disease.

Here the CDR3 reads CASSPSRGTSLYEQYF. The DNA for the CDR3 is TGTGCCAGTAGTCCCTCGAGGGGGACTAGCCTCTACGAGCAGTACTTC. The chain is built from TRBV19 and TRBJ2-7; TRBD2 aligns across 9 bases. The CDR3 spans 16 residues. V dropped 5 bases and J dropped 3; count of bases not matched to a gene: 11. Germline assignment: CDR1 LNHDA and CDR2 SQIVND (reference sequence).

This clonotype was seen at least ten times. This chain uses TRBV12-3 or TRBV12-4 with TRBJ2-7; possibly TRBD1 for D (6 bases). The V gene lost 4 bases and the J gene lost 2 bases, with 15 bases spanning the gap. CDR3 size: 15 residues. DNA for the CDR3: TGTGCCAGCAGTTCCAGGGGTCAGGGAGCCTACGAGCAGTACTTC. This encodes CASSSRGQGAYEQYF.

In its sample, this clonotype was seen many times. V gene TRBV28 combines with J gene TRBJ1-2, with D hard to call. The germline V gene encodes CDR1 MDHEN and CDR2 SYDVKM. CDR3 length: 12 amino acids. V was cut by 7 bases and J by 4 bases, with 10 bases left in between. The CDR3 nucleotides are TGTGCCAGCACCTCCGGGAGCTATGGCTACACCTTC. It specifies CASTSGSYGYTF.

This sequence joins TRBV29-1 and TRBJ2-3; D unclear. V lost 4 bases to trimming and J lost 0 bases, with 11 bases between them. Germline V gives CDR1 SQVTM, CDR2 ANQGSEA. The CDR3 covers 14 residues. The CDR3 DNA sequence: TGCAGCGTTGTTTTCGATTATAGCACAGATACGCAGTATTTT. Translated: CSVVFDYSTDTQYF.

The chain carries TRBV7-2 and TRBJ1-1; 7 bases match TRBD1. The CDR3 spans 15 residues. Trimming at V came to 3 bases and at J to 0 bases, leaving 4 bases not matched to a gene. In germline, CDR1 is SGHTA, CDR2 FQGNSA. Here the CDR3 DNA reads TGTGCCAGCAGCTTTAGCGGGACAGTGAACACTGAAGCTTTCTTT. Encoded protein: CASSFSGTVNTEAFF. The full variable domain, in which reference TRBV7-2 and TRBJ1-1 provide the parts outside the CDR3, is GAGVSQSPSNKVTEKGKDVELRCDPISGHTALYWYRQSLGQGLEFLIYFQGNSAPDKSGLPSDRFSAERTGGSVSTLTIQRTQQEDSAVYLCASSFSGTVNTEAFFGQGTRLTVV.

This clonotype was seen a few times. The chain is built from TRBV27 and TRBJ1-1, with TRBD1 identical over 8 bases. The germline CDR1 and CDR2 sequences are MNHEY and SMNVEV (reference sequence). Trimming cost V 5 bases and J 1 base; bases outside gene matches: 6. The length of the CDR3 is 15 residues. This chain's CDR3 is CASSVRTGPNTEAFF. In DNA, the CDR3 is TGTGCCAGCAGTGTACGGACAGGGCCGAACACTGAAGCTTTCTTT.

The chain uses TRBV2 and TRBJ1-3; D unresolved. The germline V and J ends were trimmed by 4 bases and 1 base, with 5 bases remaining between them. Per germline, CDR1 SNHLY and CDR2 FYNNEI. The CDR3 length is 13 residues. The CDR3 DNA is TGTGCCAGCAGTGCGATATCTGGAAACACCATATATTTT. This gives the protein CASSAISGNTIYF.